These T cell receptor beta chains were read from a single sample in a study of shared clonotypes between healthy human individuals. The table came from immunoSEQ multiplex PCR; TCRdb's copy has only in-frame clones and leaves some out. The data contain 740,000 or so clones, around 78% of them singletons. What was sequenced was memory CD4+ T cells sorted from blood. The origin of the receptors is a woman aged 25 to 39 in good health. Both conserved end residues are part of each CDR3. The order of the fields is CDR3 protein, CDR3 length, V gene.

CSTGRVYEQYF,11,TRBV20-1
CASSFPGLAGADTQYF,16,TRBV28
CSVGVASSTDTQYF,14,TRBV29-1
CASSPNYTKKETQYF,15,TRBV28
CASSDPQDNTDTQYF,15,TRBV28
CASSQGANNEQFF,13,TRBV14
CASSSGTSGRVYNEQFF,17,TRBV28
CASRGGQNTEAFF,13,TRBV7-9
CASSQVSRGTDTQYF,15,TRBV4-1
CAIGKKQKAGLMLDTQYF,18,TRBV10-3
CASSSRTDSGYTF,13,TRBV9
CASSEPANEKLFF,13,TRBV6-1
CASSLGLAGVYADTQYF,17,TRBV5-8
CASSLGQGGRGTEAFF,16,TRBV7-6
CAWRGRTGKEAEAFF,15,TRBV30
CASKGGNYGYTF,12,TRBV19
CASRRQTIQETQYF,14,TRBV19
CASSGLAGSHEQFF,14,TRBV6-5
CASSFSSGRGREQYF,15,TRBV28
CASSAGTDYNEQFF,14,TRBV10-1
CASRSPARGDYGYTF,15,TRBV27
CASSLYGGADTQYF,14,TRBV11-2
CSAGTGTFTGELFF,14,TRBV29-1
CASSPSSGDTQYF,13,TRBV18
CASSQGNEQFF,11,TRBV10-2
CASSLLNEQFF,11,TRBV4-1
CASSSARAGGPINEQYF,17,TRBV7-9
CSVVSLGLAEAEQYF,15,TRBV29-1
CASSEAGTETQYF,13,TRBV25-1
CSVGGGGQETQYF,13,TRBV29-1
CASSPRTGNNYGYTF,15,TRBV19
CASSRGQGGQPQHF,14,TRBV28
CASSLGDRDSGELFF,15,TRBV5-1
CASLVGGVYNEQFF,14,TRBV7-2
CASSQGGRGETQYF,14,TRBV5-4